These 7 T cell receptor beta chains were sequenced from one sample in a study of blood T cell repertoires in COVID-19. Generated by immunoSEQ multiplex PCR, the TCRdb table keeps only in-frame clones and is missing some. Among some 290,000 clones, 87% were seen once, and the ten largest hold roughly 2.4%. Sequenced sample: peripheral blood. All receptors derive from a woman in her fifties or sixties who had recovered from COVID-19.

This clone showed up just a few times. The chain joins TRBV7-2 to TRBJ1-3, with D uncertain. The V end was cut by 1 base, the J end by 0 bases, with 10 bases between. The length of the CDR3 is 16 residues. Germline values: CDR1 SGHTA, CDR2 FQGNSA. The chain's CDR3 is CASSLVQTLSGNTIYF. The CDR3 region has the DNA TGTGCCAGCAGCTTAGTACAGACCCTCTCTGGAAACACCATATATTTT.

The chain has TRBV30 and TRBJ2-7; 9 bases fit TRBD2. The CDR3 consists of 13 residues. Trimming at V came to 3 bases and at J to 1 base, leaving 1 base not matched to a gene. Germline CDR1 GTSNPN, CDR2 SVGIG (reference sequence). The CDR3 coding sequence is TGTGCCTGGAGCCTAGCGGGGTCCTACGAGCAGTACTTC. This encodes CAWSLAGSYEQYF.

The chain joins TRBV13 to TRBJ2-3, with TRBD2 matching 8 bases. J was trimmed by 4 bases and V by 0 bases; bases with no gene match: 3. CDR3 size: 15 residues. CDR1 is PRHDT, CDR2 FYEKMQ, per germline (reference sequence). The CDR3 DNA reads TGTGCCAGCAGCTTAGGAGCGGGAGACGCAGATACGCAGTATTTT. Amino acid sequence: CASSLGAGDADTQYF.

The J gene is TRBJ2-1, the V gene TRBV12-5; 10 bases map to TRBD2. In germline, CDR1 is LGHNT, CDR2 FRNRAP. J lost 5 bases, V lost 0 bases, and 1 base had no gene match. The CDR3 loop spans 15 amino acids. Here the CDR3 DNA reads TGTGCTAGTGGTTTGGTAGCGGGAGGGAACAATGAGCAGTTCTTC. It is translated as CASGLVAGGNNEQFF. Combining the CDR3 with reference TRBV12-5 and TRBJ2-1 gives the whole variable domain DARVTQTPRHKVTEMGQEVTMRCQPILGHNTVFWYRQTMMQGLELLAYFRNRAPLDDSGMPKDRFSAEMPDATLATLKIQPSEPRDSAVYFCASGLVAGGNNEQFFGPGTRLTVL.

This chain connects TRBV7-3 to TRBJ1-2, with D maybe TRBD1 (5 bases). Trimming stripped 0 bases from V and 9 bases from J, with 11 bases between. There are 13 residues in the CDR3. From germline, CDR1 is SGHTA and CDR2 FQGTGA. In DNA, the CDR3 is TGTGCCAGCAGCTTAACGGGGGAGGGGAGCTACACCTTC. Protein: CASSLTGEGSYTF.

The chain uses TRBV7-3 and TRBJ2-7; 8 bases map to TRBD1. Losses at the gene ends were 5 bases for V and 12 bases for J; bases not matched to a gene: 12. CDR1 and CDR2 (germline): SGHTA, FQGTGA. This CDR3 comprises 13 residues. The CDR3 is CASSPTPTGVLYF. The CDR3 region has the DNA TGTGCCAGCAGCCCCACCCCGACAGGGGTACTGTACTTC. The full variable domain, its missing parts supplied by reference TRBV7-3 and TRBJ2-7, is GAGVSQTPSNKVTEKGKYVELRCDPISGHTALYWYRQSLGQGPEFLIYFQGTGAADDSGLPNDRFFAVRPEGSVSTLKIQRTERGDSAVYLCASSPTPTGVLYFGPGTRLTVT.

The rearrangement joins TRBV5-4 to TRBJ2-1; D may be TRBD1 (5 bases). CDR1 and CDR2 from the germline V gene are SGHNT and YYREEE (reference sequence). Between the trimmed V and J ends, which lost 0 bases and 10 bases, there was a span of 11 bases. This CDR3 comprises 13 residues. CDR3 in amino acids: CASSLEGYHEQFF. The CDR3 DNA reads TGTGCCAGCAGCTTGGAGGGGTATCACGAGCAGTTCTTC.